This passage covers 22 T cell receptor beta chains from one sample sequenced in a study of technical replicates of blood from a handful of donors. The assay was immunoSEQ multiplex PCR, and TCRdb's table has in-frame clones only and misses some. The sample includes just under 45,000 clones, around 96% of them seen just once. The source material was T cells isolated from PBMCs. The source is a human donor in good health.

The genes are TRBV27 and TRBJ1-1; D ambiguous. Trimming shortened V by 7 bases and J by 0 bases, and 15 bases separated the two germline ends. The CDR3 is 15 residues long. Germline CDR1 is MNHEY and CDR2 is SMNVEV (reference sequence). CDR3 sequence reads: CASKVPGSMNTEAFF. CDR3 bases: TGTGCCAGCAAAGTGCCGGGAAGCATGAACACTGAAGCTTTCTTT.

The J gene is TRBJ2-3, the V gene TRBV5-4, with D uncertain. Per the germline V gene, CDR1 is SGHNT and CDR2 is YYREEE (reference sequence). V gave up 1 base and J gave up 2 bases, with 8 bases separating them. The CDR3 contains 14 residues. CDR3 sequence: CASSLLGTTDTQYF. DNA of the CDR3: TGTGCCAGCAGCTTGTTGGGCACCACAGATACGCAGTATTTT.

The J gene is TRBJ2-3, the V gene TRBV2; TRBD1 matches at 7 bases. CDR1 is SNHLY, CDR2 FYNNEI, per germline. Trimming removed 4 bases from V and 1 base from J; junction bases left unmatched: 2. This CDR3 contains 14 residues. CDR3 DNA sequence: TGTGCCAGCAGTGCCCAGGGGGGCACAGATACGCAGTATTTT. Amino acids: CASSAQGGTDTQYF.

The chain recombines TRBV5-1 with TRBJ2-3, with TRBD2 matching 9 bases. The trim removed 0 bases at V and 0 bases at J, leaving 11 bases unmatched. The germline V gene encodes CDR1 SGHRS and CDR2 YFSETQ. CDR3 length equals 19 residues. CDR3 in DNA: TGCGCCAGCAGCTTGGCCGGCAGCGGGAGGATTCCTAGCACAGATACGCAGTATTTT. This gives the protein CASSLAGSGRIPSTDTQYF. Full variable domain (missing parts from reference TRBV5-1 and TRBJ2-3): KAGVTQTPRYLIKTRGQQVTLSCSPISGHRSVSWYQQTPGQGLQFLFEYFSETQRNKGNFPGRFSGRQFSNSRSEMNVSTLELGDSALYLCASSLAGSGRIPSTDTQYFGPGTRLTVL.

V usage is TRBV6-5 and J usage is TRBJ2-1, with 8 bases matching TRBD2. The CDR3 loop spans 16 amino acids. V shed 2 bases, J shed 10 bases, and the junction held 13 bases outside the gene matches. Per germline, CDR1 MNHEY and CDR2 SVGAGI. The CDR3 sequence is CASSYIVGLGYGEQFF. The CDR3 coding sequence is TGTGCCAGCAGTTACATTGTGGGACTAGGCTACGGCGAGCAGTTCTTC.

The rearrangement uses TRBV2 and TRBJ2-7; 7 nucleotides agree with TRBD2. The CDR3 is 15 amino acids. V gave up 3 bases and J gave up 3 bases; unmatched junction bases: 8. CDR1 is SNHLY and CDR2 is FYNNEI in the germline V gene. CDR3 bases: TGTGCCAGCAGTGATTACGGGAGGAGACTCTACGAGCAGTACTTC. It specifies CASSDYGRRLYEQYF.

CDR3 in amino acids: CSVEAVDRGTDILEQYF. The CDR3 nucleotides read TGCAGCGTTGAAGCCGTGGACAGGGGGACAGATATCCTCGAGCAGTACTTC. The chain combines TRBV29-1 with TRBJ2-7, with 10 bases aligning to TRBD1. The length of the CDR3 is 17 residues. The germline CDR1 and CDR2 sequences are SQVTM and ANQGSEA. J gave up 6 bases and V 1 base, and 15 bases lay outside the gene matches.

The chain couples TRBV13 to TRBJ2-7, with 10 bases matching TRBD1. The length of the CDR3 is 17 residues. Germline values: CDR1 PRHDT, CDR2 FYEKMQ (reference sequence). V lost 5 bases and J lost 0; bases outside the gene matches: 10. The CDR3 DNA sequence: TGTGCCAGCAGCCGGGACAGGGGCTCCTCCTCCTCCTACGAGCAGTACTTC. This sequence encodes CASSRDRGSSSSYEQYF. Using reference TRBV13 and TRBJ2-7 for the parts outside the CDR3, the full variable domain is AAGVIQSPRHLIKEKRETATLKCYPIPRHDTVYWYQQGPGQDPQFLISFYEKMQSDKGSIPDRFSAQQFSDYHSELNMSSLELGDSALYFCASSRDRGSSSSYEQYFGPGTRLTVT.

This sequence joins TRBV6-1 and TRBJ2-3, with D perhaps TRBD1 (5 bases). V gave up 3 bases and J gave up 1 base, with 11 bases separating them. This CDR3 comprises 15 residues. Per germline, CDR1 MNHNS and CDR2 SASEGT. The CDR3 nucleotides are TGTGCCAGCAGTGAGAGACAGCGCGGCACAGATACGCAGTATTTT. Translated: CASSERQRGTDTQYF.

This clone appeared a few times. This chain joins TRBV5-1 and TRBJ2-6; tentative D call: TRBD1 (6 bases). Trimming stripped 1 base from V and 6 bases from J, with 14 bases between. This CDR3 region has 16 residues. CDR1 and CDR2 (germline): SGHRS, YFSETQ. This CDR3 is CASSLNGGMVANVLTF. DNA for the CDR3: TGCGCCAGCAGCTTGAATGGGGGCATGGTGGCCAACGTCCTGACTTTC.

The V call is TRBV11-3, the J call TRBJ2-2; 7 bases are shared with TRBD1. J was trimmed by 4 bases and V by 3 bases; bases with no gene match: 8. Germline CDR1 and CDR2: SGHNT and YENEEA. The length of the CDR3 is 16 residues. CDR3 nucleotides: TGTGCCAGCAGCTTCTTCCGGGACAGAGTCACCGGGGAGCTGTTTTTT. As protein: CASSFFRDRVTGELFF.

The V call is TRBV9, the J call TRBJ2-1; 9 bases map to TRBD2. Trimming at V came to 0 bases and at J to 6 bases, leaving 4 bases not matched to a gene. The CDR3 length is 15 residues. CDR1 is SGDLS, CDR2 YYNGEE, per germline. CDR3: CASSVDGGRGNEQFF. In DNA form, the CDR3 reads TGTGCCAGCAGCGTAGACGGCGGGAGGGGCAATGAGCAGTTCTTC.

This chain uses TRBV21-1 with TRBJ1-4; TRBD1 was called by the table and not checked on the DNA. TRBV21-1 has pseudogene status. This CDR3 region has 18 residues. CDR3 protein: CASSPGIDRGGTNEKLFF. CDR3 DNA sequence: TGTGCCAGCAGCCCAGGGATTGACAGGGGGGGAACTAATGAAAAACTGTTTTTT.

CDR3 sequence reads: CASSLTREWTDTQYF. The CDR3 nucleotides are TGTGCCAGCAGTTTAACCCGGGAGTGGACAGATACGCAGTATTTT. The chain employs TRBV28 and TRBJ2-3, with D perhaps TRBD2 (6 bases). V lost 2 bases, J lost 3 bases, and 12 bases lay in between. CDR1 and CDR2 (germline): MDHEN, SYDVKM. This CDR3 region has 15 residues.

The rearrangement joins TRBV11-2 to TRBJ2-1; 14 bases map to TRBD2. V trimming: 5 bases; J trimming: 7 bases; junction bases outside the gene matches: 7. The CDR3 contains 16 residues. The V gene's germline CDR1 is SGHAT and CDR2 FQNNGV. CDR3 loop: CASSEGLAGDTNEQFF. The CDR3 nucleotides read TGTGCCAGCAGCGAGGGACTAGCGGGAGATACAAATGAGCAGTTCTTC.

The rearrangement uses TRBV29-1 and TRBJ2-1; TRBD2 matches 7 bases. The CDR3 is 14 amino acids. Germline V lookup: CDR1 SQVTM, CDR2 ANQGSEA. V lost 7 bases to trimming and J lost 1 base; unmatched junction nucleotides: 7. CDR3 loop: CSAPLAASYNEQFF. CDR3 DNA: TGCAGCGCCCCCCTAGCGGCTTCCTACAATGAGCAGTTCTTC.

The chain uses TRBV7-2 and TRBJ2-7, with 7 bases matching TRBD1. Germline-derived CDR1 and CDR2 are SGHTA and FQGNSA. Trimming took 4 bases from V and 7 from J; bases not matched to a gene: 7. This CDR3 has 13 residues. CDR3 sequence: CASSSWTGGEQYF. In DNA, the CDR3 is TGTGCCAGCAGCTCCTGGACAGGCGGGGAGCAGTACTTC.

This chain links TRBV11-3 with TRBJ1-1; D unresolved. V was pared by 1 base and J by 0 bases, with 6 bases between. Germline CDR1 and CDR2: SGHNT and YENEEA. The CDR3 length is 14 residues. The CDR3 coding sequence is TGTGCCAGCAGCTTAGGACAAATGAACACTGAAGCTTTCTTT. Amino acid sequence: CASSLGQMNTEAFF.

This clone showed up just once. The chain has TRBV15 and TRBJ1-5; 8 positions match TRBD1. With 5 bases clipped from V and 6 bases from J, the junction kept 9 bases outside the gene matches. From germline, CDR1 is LNHNV and CDR2 YYDKDF (reference sequence). This CDR3 region has 15 residues. The CDR3 DNA is TGTGCCACCAGCGGATACAGGGGGTCACCTCAGCCCCAGCATTTT. This gives the protein CATSGYRGSPQPQHF. The variable domain in full, with the rest retrieved from reference TRBV15 and TRBJ1-5, is DAMVIQNPRYQVTQFGKPVTLSCSQTLNHNVMYWYQQKSSQAPKLLFHYYDKDFNNEADTPDNFQSRRPNTSFCFLDIRSPGLGDTAMYLCATSGYRGSPQPQHFGDGTRLSIL.

The chain uses TRBV18 and TRBJ1-1; 7 bases fit TRBD1. This CDR3 is built from 14 residues. V was clipped by 5 bases and J by 4 bases; unmatched bases: 7. Per the germline V gene, CDR1 is KGHSH and CDR2 is LQKENI. Here the CDR3 reads CASSVGEGATEAFF. The CDR3 nucleotides read TGTGCCAGCTCAGTCGGTGAGGGGGCCACTGAAGCTTTCTTT.

The chain joins TRBV5-1 to TRBJ2-2; TRBD1 aligns across 9 bases. Germline CDR1 is SGHRS and CDR2 is YFSETQ. Trimming took 5 bases from V and 3 from J; bases not matched to a gene: 11. The CDR3 contains 17 residues. The CDR3 DNA sequence: TGCGCCAGCAGACCTTATTCCGGGACAGGGTACACCGGGGAGCTGTTTTTT. Residues: CASRPYSGTGYTGELFF.

V and J are TRBV5-6 and TRBJ2-5; 12 nucleotides agree with TRBD2. Germline V CDR1 and CDR2: SGHDT, YYEEEE. With V trimmed by 4 bases and J by 4 bases, 5 bases remained unmatched. CDR3 length equals 15 residues. The CDR3 loop is CASSAGLAGRETQYF. CDR3 in DNA: TGTGCCAGCAGCGCGGGACTAGCGGGTCGAGAGACCCAGTACTTC. The variable domain in full, completed from reference TRBV5-6 and TRBJ2-5, reads DAGVTQSPTHLIKTRGQQVTLRCSPKSGHDTVSWYQQALGQGPQFIFQYYEEEERQRGNFPDRFSGHQFPNYSSELNVNALLLGDSALYLCASSAGLAGRETQYFGPGTRLLVL.